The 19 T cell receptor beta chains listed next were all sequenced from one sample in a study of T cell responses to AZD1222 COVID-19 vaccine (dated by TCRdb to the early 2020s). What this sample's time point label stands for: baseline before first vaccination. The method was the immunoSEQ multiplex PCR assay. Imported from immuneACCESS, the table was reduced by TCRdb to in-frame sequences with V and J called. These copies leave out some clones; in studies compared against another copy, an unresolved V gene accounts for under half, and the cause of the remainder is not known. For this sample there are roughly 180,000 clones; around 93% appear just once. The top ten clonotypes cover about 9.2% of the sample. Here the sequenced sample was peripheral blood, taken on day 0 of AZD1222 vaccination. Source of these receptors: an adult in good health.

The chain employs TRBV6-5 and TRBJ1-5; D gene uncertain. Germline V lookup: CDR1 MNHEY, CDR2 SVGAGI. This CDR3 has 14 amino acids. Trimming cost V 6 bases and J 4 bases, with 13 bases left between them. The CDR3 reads CASRPDGRNQPQHF. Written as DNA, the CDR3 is TGTGCCAGCAGACCGGACGGGAGGAATCAGCCCCAGCATTTT.

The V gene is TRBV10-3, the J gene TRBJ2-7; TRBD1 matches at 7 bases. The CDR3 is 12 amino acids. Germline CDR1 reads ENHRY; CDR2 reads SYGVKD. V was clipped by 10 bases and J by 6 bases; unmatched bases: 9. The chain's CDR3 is CATGGQTLEQYF. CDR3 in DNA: TGTGCCACTGGGGGACAGACGCTCGAGCAGTACTTC.

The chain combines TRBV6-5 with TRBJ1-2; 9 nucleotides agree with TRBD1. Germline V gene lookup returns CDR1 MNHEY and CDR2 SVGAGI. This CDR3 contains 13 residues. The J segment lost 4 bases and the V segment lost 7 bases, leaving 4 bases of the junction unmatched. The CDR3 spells CASTDRGGYGYTF. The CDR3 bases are TGTGCCAGCACCGACAGGGGGGGCTATGGCTACACCTTC.

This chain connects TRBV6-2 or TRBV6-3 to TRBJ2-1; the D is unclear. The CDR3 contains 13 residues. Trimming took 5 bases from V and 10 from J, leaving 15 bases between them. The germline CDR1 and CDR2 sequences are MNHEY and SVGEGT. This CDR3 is CASSRAAAGEQFF. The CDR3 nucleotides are TGTGCCAGCAGTAGGGCCGCGGCCGGGGAGCAGTTCTTC.

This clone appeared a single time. The CDR3, as DNA: TGTGCCAGCAGTGGGTGGGGGGGAATGGTCTCCTACGAGCAGTACTTC. Its translation is CASSGWGGMVSYEQYF. The rearrangement uses TRBV2 and TRBJ2-7; 7 bases agree with TRBD2. The CDR3 loop spans 16 amino acids. The germline V gene has CDR1 SNHLY and CDR2 FYNNEI. V gave up 4 bases and J gave up 0 bases; unmatched junction bases: 9.

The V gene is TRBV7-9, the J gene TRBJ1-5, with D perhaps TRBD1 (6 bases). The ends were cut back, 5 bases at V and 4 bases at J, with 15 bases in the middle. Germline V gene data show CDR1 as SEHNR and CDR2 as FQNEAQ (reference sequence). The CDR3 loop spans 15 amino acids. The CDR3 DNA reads TGTGCCAGCAGCCCATCGGACAGTCCGAATCAGCCCCAGCATTTT. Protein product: CASSPSDSPNQPQHF. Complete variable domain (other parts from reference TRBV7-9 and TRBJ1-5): DTGVSQNPRHKITKRGQNVTFRCDPISEHNRLYWYRQTLGQGPEFLTYFQNEAQLEKSRLLSDRFSAERPKGSFSTLEIQRTEQGDSAMYLCASSPSDSPNQPQHFGDGTRLSIL.

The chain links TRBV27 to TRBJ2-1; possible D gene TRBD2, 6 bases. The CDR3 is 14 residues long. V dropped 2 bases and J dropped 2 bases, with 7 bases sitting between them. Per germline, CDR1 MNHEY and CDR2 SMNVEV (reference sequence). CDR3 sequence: CASSLAGTYNEQFF. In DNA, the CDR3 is TGTGCCAGCAGTTTAGCGGGGACCTACAATGAGCAGTTCTTC.

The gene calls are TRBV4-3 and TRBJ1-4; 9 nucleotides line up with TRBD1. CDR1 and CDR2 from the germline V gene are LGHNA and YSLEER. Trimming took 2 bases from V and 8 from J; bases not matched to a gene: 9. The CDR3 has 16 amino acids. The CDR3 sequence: CASSQKMTGGGEKLFF. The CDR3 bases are TGCGCCAGCAGCCAAAAAATGACAGGGGGTGGCGAAAAACTGTTTTTT.

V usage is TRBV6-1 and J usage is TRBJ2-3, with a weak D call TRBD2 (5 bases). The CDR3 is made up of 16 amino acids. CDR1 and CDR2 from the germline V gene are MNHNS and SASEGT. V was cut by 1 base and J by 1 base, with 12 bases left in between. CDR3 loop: CASSEGSGKRTDTQYF. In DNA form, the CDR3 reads TGTGCCAGCAGTGAAGGCTCCGGGAAGCGCACAGATACGCAGTATTTT.

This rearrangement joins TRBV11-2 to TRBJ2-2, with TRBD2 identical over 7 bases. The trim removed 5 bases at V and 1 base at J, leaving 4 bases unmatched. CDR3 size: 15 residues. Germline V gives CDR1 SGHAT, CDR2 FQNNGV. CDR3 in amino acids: CASSPGLVNTGELFF. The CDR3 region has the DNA TGTGCCAGCAGCCCAGGACTAGTGAACACCGGGGAGCTGTTTTTT.

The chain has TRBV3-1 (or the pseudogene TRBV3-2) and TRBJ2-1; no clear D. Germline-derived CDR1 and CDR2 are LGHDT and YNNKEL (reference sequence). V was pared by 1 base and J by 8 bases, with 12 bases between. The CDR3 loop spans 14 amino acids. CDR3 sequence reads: CASSQGLGIYEQFF. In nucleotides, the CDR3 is TGTGCCAGCAGCCAAGGCCTGGGTATCTATGAGCAGTTCTTC.

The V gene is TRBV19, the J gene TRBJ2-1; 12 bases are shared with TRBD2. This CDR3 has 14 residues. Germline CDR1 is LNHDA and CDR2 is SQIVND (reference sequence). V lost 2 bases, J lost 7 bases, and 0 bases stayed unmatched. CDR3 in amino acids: CASSITSGRNEQFF. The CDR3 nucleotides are TGTGCCAGTAGTATAACTAGCGGGAGGAATGAGCAGTTCTTC.

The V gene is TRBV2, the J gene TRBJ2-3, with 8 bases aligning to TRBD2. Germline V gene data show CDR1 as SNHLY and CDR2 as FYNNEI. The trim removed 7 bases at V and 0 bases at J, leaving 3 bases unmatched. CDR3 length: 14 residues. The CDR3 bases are TGTGCCAGCATAGGGACTAGAAGCACAGATACGCAGTATTTT. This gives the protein CASIGTRSTDTQYF.

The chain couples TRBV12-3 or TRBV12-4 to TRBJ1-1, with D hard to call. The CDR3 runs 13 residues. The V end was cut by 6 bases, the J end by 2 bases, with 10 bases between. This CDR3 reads CASSPTLNTEAFF. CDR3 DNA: TGTGCCAGCAGCCCTACATTAAACACTGAAGCTTTCTTT.

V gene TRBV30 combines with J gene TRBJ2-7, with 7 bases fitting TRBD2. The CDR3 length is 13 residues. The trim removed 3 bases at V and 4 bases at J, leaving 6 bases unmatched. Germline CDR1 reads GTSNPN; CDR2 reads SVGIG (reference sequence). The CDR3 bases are TGTGCCTGGAGATCTAGCGGCCTGTACGAGCAGTACTTC. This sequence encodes CAWRSSGLYEQYF. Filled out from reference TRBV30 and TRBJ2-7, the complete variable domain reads SQTIHQWPATLVQPVGSPLSLECTVEGTSNPNLYWYRQAAGRGLQLLFYSVGIGQISSEVPQNLSASRPQDRQFILSSKKLLLSDSGFYLCAWRSSGLYEQYFGPGTRLTVT.

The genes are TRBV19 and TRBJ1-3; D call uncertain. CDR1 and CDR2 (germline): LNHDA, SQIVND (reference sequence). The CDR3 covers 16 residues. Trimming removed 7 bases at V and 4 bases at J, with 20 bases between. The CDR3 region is CASIPGPPRSGNTIYF. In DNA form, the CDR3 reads TGTGCCAGTATCCCCGGCCCCCCGAGGTCCGGAAACACCATATATTTT.

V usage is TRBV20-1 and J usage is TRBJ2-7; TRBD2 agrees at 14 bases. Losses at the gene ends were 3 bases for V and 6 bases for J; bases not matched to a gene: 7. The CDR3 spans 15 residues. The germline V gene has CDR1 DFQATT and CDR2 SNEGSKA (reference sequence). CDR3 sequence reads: CSASIGTSGSSEQYF. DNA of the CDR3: TGCAGTGCTAGTATCGGGACTAGCGGGAGTAGCGAGCAGTACTTC.

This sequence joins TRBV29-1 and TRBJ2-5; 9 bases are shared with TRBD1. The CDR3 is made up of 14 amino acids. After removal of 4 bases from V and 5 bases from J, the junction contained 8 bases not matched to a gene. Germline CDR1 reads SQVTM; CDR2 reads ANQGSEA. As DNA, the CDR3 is TGCAGCGTTGTGAGGGACAGGGCCGGTGAGACCCAGTACTTC. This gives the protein CSVVRDRAGETQYF.

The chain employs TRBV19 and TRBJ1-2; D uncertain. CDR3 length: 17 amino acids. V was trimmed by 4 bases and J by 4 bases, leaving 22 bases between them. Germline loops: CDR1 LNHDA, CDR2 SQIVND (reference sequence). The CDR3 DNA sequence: TGTGCCAGTAGTAAAAGAGGGTTGCCGGATAACCCCTATGGCTACACCTTC. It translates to CASSKRGLPDNPYGYTF.